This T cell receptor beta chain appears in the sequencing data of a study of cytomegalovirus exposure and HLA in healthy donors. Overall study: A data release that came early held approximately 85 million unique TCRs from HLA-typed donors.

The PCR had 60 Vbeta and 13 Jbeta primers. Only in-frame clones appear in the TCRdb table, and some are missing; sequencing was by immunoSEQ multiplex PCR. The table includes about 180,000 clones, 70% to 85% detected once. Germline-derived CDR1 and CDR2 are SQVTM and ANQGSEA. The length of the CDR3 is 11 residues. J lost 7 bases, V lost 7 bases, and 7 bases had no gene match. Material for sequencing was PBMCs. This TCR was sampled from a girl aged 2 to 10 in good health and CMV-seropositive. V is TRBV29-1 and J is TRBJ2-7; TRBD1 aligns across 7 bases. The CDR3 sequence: CSAWDSREQYF. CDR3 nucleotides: TGCAGCGCCTGGGACAGTAGGGAGCAGTACTTC.